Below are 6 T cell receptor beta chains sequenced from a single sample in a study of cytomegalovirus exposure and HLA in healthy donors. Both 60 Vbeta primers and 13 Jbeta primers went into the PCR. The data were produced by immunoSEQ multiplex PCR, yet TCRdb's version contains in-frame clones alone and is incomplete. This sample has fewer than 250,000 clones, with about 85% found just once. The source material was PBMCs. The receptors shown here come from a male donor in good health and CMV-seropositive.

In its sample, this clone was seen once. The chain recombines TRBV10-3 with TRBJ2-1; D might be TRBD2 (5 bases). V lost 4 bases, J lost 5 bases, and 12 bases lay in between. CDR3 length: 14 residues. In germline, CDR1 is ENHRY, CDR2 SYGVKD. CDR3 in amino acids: CAISGYRDNNEQFF. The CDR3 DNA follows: TGTGCCATCAGTGGCTACCGGGATAACAATGAGCAGTTCTTC.

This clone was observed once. CDR3 nucleotide sequence: TGTGCCAGCAGCGGGGGCAGCGCTGGGGGGGATGAAAAACTGTTTTTT. This encodes CASSGGSAGGDEKLFF. V gene TRBV9 combines with J gene TRBJ1-4; possible D gene TRBD1, 5 bases. V lost 3 bases and J 6 bases, leaving 18 bases between the germline ends. CDR1 and CDR2 (germline): SGDLS, YYNGEE. This CDR3 has 16 residues.

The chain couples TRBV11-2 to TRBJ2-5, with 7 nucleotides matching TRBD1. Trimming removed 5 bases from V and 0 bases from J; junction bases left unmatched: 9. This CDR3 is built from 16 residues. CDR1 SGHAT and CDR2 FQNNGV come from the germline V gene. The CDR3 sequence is CASSKGGYTYQETQYF. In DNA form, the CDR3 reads TGTGCCAGCAGCAAAGGGGGCTACACGTACCAAGAGACCCAGTACTTC.

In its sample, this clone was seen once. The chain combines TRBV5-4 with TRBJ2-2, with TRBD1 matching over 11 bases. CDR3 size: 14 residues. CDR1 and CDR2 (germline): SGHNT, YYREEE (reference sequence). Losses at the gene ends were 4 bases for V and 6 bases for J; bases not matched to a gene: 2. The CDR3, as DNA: TGTGCCAGCAGCGGGGACAGGGGGTCCGGGGAGCTGTTTTTT. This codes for CASSGDRGSGELFF.

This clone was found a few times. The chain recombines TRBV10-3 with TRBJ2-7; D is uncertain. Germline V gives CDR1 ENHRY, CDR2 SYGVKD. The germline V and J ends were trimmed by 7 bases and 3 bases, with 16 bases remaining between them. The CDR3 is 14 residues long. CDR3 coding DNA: TGTGCCATCACCCGCAGTGGCAGCGACTACGAGCAGTACTTC. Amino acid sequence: CAITRSGSDYEQYF.

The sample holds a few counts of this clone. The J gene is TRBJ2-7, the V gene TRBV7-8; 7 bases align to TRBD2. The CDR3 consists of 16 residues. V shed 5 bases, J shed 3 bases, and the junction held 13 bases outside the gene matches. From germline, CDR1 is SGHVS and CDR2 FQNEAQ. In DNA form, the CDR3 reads TGTGCCAGCAGCCCAATCCGGGGGAAGCGGGACTACGAGCAGTACTTC. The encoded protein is CASSPIRGKRDYEQYF. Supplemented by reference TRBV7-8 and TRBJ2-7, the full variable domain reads GAGVSQSPRYKVAKRGQDVALRCDPISGHVSLFWYQQALGQGPEFLTYFQNEAQLDKSGLPSDRFFAERPEGSVSTLKIQRTQQEDSAVYLCASSPIRGKRDYEQYFGPGTRLTVT.